Sequencing of this TCR beta chain was carried out in a study of metastatic and nonmetastatic thyroid tumors. Overall study: Peripheral blood and tumor or nodule samples from malignant and benign thyroid patients were compared.

CDR3 length: 12 amino acids. The germline V gene encodes CDR1 MNHNS and CDR2 SASEGT. V lost 6 bases to trimming and J lost 9 bases, with 12 bases between them. Notes on the study in general: Malignant thyroid tumors reportedly exceeded benign nodules significantly in TCR beta diversity, with the difference appearing in blood and tumor.

Ahead of thyroid surgery, no patient had received treatment of any kind. Original methodology: Using the CDR3 differences seen across clinicopathological groups, the authors built a distant-metastasis classifier for papillary thyroid cancer, which was meant to discriminate distant-metastatic patients. TCRdb re-analyzed the PCR reads through MiXCR. The V and J calls were not made by the authors but by TCRdb's processing. Among around 30,000 clones, 15% to 20% were seen once, and the ten largest hold approximately 8.2%. This clone has only a few counts. Its target is not known. Sequencing was performed on blood. The chain recombines TRBV6-1 with TRBJ2-1, with D tentatively TRBD2 (6 bases). The sequence was collected from a female donor with papillary thyroid cancer or a benign thyroid nodule (not recorded which). Some clones in this sample may be carry-over from other donors' samples. DNA for the CDR3: TGTGCCAGCAGCCCTACTAGCAGTGAGCAGTTCTTC. Its protein product is CASSPTSSEQFF.